This T cell receptor beta chain comes out of a study of T-cell memory formation after mild COVID-19. Study observations and caveats: Clones that shrank (day 15 to 85) were balanced CD4/CD8, whereas later expanders leaned CD4+.

V was clipped by 5 bases and J by 9 bases, with 23 bases between them. This CDR3 comprises 16 residues. Germline CDR1 reads LGHNA; CDR2 reads YNFKEQ. This clonotype was counted a few times. Antigen specificity is unknown. UMIs and sample barcodes were carried by the TCR alpha and TCR beta cDNA libraries that 5'RACE produced using constant-segment primers. TCRdb passed the 5' RACE reads through MiXCR, listing each CDR3 protein once. Among just over 350,000 distinct CDR3 sequences, approximately 15% were seen once, and the ten largest hold 20% to 25%. The chain combines TRBV4-2 with TRBJ2-1; the D gene is possibly TRBD2 (5 bases). The receptor's source is a man younger than 30 who had mild COVID-19 (a few samples of this study predate the infection). Cell type and time point are not known. The sample consisted of PBMCs or a T cell subset sorted from them (not recorded which). The CDR3 DNA follows: TGTGCCAGCAGCACCCGGTCGGGCGCGGGCGGTGTTGAGCAGTTCTTC. Protein: CASSTRSGAGGVEQFF.